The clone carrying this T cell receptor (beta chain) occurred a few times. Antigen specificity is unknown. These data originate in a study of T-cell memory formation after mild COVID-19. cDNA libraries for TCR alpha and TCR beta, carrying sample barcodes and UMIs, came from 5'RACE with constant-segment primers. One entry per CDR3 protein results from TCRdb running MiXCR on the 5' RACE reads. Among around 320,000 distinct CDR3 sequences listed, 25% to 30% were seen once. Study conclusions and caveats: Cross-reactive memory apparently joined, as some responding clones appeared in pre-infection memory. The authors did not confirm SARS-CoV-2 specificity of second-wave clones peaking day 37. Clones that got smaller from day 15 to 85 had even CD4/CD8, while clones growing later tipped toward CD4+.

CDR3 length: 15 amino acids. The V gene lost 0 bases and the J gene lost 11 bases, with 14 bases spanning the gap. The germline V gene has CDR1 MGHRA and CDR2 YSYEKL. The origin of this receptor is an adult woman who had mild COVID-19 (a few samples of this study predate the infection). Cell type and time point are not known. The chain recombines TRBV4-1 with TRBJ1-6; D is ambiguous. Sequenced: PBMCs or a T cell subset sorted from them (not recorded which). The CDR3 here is CASSQDPAAGTPLHF. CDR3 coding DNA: TGCGCCAGCAGCCAAGATCCGGCAGCCGGGACACCCCTCCACTTT.